The present T cell receptor (beta chain) was sequenced within a study of CD8+ T cells in alopecia areata. The study's findings and limits: Clonality in lesional scalp, especially alopecia totalis/universalis, exceeded that of normal scalp. Scalp samples also yield sequences from resident alphabeta T cells of normal skin.

After isolation, RNA underwent reverse transcription to generate cDNA as the sequencing template. The protocol was immunoSEQ multiplex PCR, while the TCRdb copy is restricted to in-frame clones and leaves out a portion. Of approximately 58,000 clones listed, about 40% were seen once; the top ten hold roughly 47%. Details on this clone: Its antigen is unknown.

The CDR3 is 15 residues long. Trimming took 4 bases from V and 5 from J, leaving 18 bases between them. Germline V CDR1 and CDR2: GTSNPN, SVGIG (reference sequence). The specimen was NKG2D-low CD8+ T cells sorted from blood. The genes are TRBV30 and TRBJ1-5, with D possibly TRBD1 on 5 matching bases. The receptor was derived from a human donor with alopecia areata. Here the CDR3 DNA reads TGTGCCTGGACCCTCTCCCGGCAGGGAGATCAGCCCCAGCATTTT. Its translation is CAWTLSRQGDQPQHF. Full variable domain (rest looked up from reference TRBV30 and TRBJ1-5): SQTIHQWPATLVQPVGSPLSLECTVEGTSNPNLYWYRQAAGRGLQLLFYSVGIGQISSEVPQNLSASRPQDRQFILSSKKLLLSDSGFYLCAWTLSRQGDQPQHFGDGTRLSIL.